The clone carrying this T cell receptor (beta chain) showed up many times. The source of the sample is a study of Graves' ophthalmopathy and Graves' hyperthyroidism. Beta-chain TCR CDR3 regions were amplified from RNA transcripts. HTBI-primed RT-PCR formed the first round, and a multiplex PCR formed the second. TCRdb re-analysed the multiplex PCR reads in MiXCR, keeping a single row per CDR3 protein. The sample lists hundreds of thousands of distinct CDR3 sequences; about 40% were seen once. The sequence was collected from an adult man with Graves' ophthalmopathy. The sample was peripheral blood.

For the CDR3, the DNA is TGTGCCAGCAGTACAACCGACAGGCGCCCGTATGGCTACACCTTC. Translating gives CASSTTDRRPYGYTF. The chain is built from TRBV12-3 or TRBV12-4 and TRBJ1-2, with D possibly being TRBD1 (6 bases). V was cut by 5 bases and J by 5 bases, with 18 bases left in between. The CDR3 extends over 15 amino acids.